What follows are 4 T cell receptor beta chains derived from one specimen sequenced in a study of shared clonotypes between healthy human individuals. Produced via immunoSEQ multiplex PCR; TCRdb's table is partial and in-frame only. The sample contains roughly 1.4 million clones, approximately 98.5% of which appear only once. Material for sequencing was naive CD4+ T cells sorted from blood. Subset noted: CD45RA+ positively selected. All receptors come from a man aged 25-40 years in good health.

For the CDR3, the DNA is TGTGCCAGCTCCCGGGACAGGGCTTCCTACGAGCAGTACTTC. Protein: CASSRDRASYEQYF. The chain combines TRBV7-2 with TRBJ2-7; 9 nucleotides align to TRBD1. CDR3 length: 14 amino acids. The germline gives CDR1 SGHTA, CDR2 FQGNSA. Trimming cost V 8 bases and J 1 base; bases outside gene matches: 6.

The genes are TRBV27 and TRBJ1-5; D uncertain. With 4 bases removed from V and 2 bases from J, the gap between germline ends came to 9 bases. This CDR3 comprises 14 residues. Germline loops: CDR1 MNHEY, CDR2 SMNVEV (reference sequence). As DNA, the CDR3 is TGTGCCAGCAGTTCCTTGTGGGGCAATCAGCCCCAGCATTTT. The encoded protein is CASSSLWGNQPQHF.

This chain uses TRBV18 with TRBJ2-1, with 8 bases matching TRBD2. V was pared by 2 bases and J by 1 base, with 4 bases of the junction left unmatched. CDR1 is KGHSH and CDR2 is LQKENI in the germline V gene. This CDR3 has 16 amino acids. CDR3 amino acids: CASSPKTSASYNEQFF. The DNA of the CDR3 is TGTGCCAGCTCACCAAAGACTAGCGCATCCTACAATGAGCAGTTCTTC.

The genes are TRBV6-1 and TRBJ2-7; D is ambiguous. V lost 3 bases to trimming and J lost 0 bases, with 9 bases between them. Per the germline V gene, CDR1 is MNHNS and CDR2 is SASEGT. The CDR3 is 14 residues long. CDR3 in amino acids: CASSEHGSSYEQYF. CDR3 nucleotide sequence: TGTGCCAGCAGTGAGCACGGAAGCTCCTACGAGCAGTACTTC.